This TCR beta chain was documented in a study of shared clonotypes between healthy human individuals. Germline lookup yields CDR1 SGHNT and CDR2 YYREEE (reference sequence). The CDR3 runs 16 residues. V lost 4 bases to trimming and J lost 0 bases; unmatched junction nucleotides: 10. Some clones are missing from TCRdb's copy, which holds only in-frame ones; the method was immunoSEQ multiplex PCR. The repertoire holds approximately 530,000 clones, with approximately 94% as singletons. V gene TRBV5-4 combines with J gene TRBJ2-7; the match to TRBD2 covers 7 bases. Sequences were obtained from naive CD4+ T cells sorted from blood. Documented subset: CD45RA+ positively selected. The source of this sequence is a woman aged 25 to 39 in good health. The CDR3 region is CASSQSGGSLSYEQYF. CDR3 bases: TGTGCCAGCAGCCAGTCTGGCGGGAGCCTCTCCTACGAGCAGTACTTC.